This T cell receptor (beta chain) was sequenced for a study of T cells in localized non-small cell lung cancer. Note on this clone: The antigen is undetermined.

Study conclusions and caveats: Uninvolved neighboring lung showed the greatest T cell clonality, exceeding tumor.

Using immunoSEQ multiplex PCR, the repertoire was profiled, and TCRdb retains in-frame clones only, with some absent. The sample lists 25,000 to 30,000 clones, 80% to 85% occurring once. This material consisted of peripheral blood, taken before any cancer treatment. This sequence was found in a woman aged 40-69 years with stage I lung adenocarcinoma.

CDR3 region: CASSYSLGGAGEAFF. In DNA form, the CDR3 reads TGTGCCAGCAGTTACTCCCTGGGAGGGGCGGGTGAAGCTTTCTTT. This chain joins TRBV6-5 and TRBJ1-1; D is perhaps TRBD1 (5 bases). The V gene lost 0 bases and the J gene lost 7 bases, with 15 bases spanning the gap. From germline, CDR1 is MNHEY and CDR2 SVGAGI. The CDR3 contains 15 residues.